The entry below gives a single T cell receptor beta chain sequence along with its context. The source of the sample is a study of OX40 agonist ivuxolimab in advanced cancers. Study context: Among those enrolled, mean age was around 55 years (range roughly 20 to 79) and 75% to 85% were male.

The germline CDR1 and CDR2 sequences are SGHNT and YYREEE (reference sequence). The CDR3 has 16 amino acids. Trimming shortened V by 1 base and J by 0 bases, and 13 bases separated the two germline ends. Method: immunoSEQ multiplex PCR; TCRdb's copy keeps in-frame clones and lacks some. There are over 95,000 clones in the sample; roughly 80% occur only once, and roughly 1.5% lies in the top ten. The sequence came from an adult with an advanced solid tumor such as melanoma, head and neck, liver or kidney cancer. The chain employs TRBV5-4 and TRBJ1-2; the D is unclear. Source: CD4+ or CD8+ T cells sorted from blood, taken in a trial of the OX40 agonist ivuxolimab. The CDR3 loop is CASSLSGHRTNYGYTF. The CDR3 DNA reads TGTGCCAGCAGCTTGAGCGGCCATCGCACTAACTATGGCTACACCTTC. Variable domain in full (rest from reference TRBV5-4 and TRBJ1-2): ETGVTQSPTHLIKTRGQQVTLRCSSQSGHNTVSWYQQALGQGPQFIFQYYREEENGRGNFPPRFSGLQFPNYSSELNVNALELDDSALYLCASSLSGHRTNYGYTFGSGTRLTVV.